This T cell receptor beta chain was recovered during a study of T cell responses to AZD1222 COVID-19 vaccine. General study points: Donors skewed white British and female; clonal diversity was possibly underestimated. Vaccine-associated CD4 TCRs spanned spike, dominant at 160-218 and 743-854. Baseline antibody screening turned up just six or seven seropositive AZD1222 recipients.

Sequencing was performed with immunoSEQ multiplex PCR; in TCRdb, only in-frame clones are kept and a portion is missing. The sample lists about 78,000 clones, 65% to 85% seen once, with 2.5% to 3% in the top ten. This clone was counted between two and nine times. What it binds is unknown. This CDR3 has 14 amino acids. The V gene lost 5 bases and the J gene lost 8 bases, with 16 bases spanning the gap. Germline-derived CDR1 and CDR2 are SGHNT and YENEEA. The source was peripheral blood, collected on day 0 of AZD1222 vaccination. This rearrangement joins TRBV11-3 to TRBJ2-1; D is tentatively TRBD1 or TRBD2 (5 bases each). This receptor was obtained from an adult in good health. CDR3 coding DNA: TGTGCCAGCAGCCTCTGGTCAGGGAGCGATGAGCAGTTCTTC. Its translation: CASSLWSGSDEQFF. The full variable domain, with the rest looked up from reference TRBV11-3 and TRBJ2-1, is EAGVVQSPRYKIIEKKQPVAFWCNPISGHNTLYWYLQNLGQGPELLIRYENEEAVDDSQLPKDRFSAERLKGVDSTLKIQPAELGDSAVYLCASSLWSGSDEQFFGPGTRLTVL.